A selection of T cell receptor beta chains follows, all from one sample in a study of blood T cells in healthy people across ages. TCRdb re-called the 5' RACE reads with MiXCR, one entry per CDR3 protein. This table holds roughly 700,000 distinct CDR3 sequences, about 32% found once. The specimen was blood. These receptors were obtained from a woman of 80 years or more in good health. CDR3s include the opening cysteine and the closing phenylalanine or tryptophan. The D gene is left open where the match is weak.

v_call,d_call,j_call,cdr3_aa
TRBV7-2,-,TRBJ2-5,CASSPPGLQETQYF
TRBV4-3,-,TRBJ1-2,CASSQDRTGEANYGYTF
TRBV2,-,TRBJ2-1,CASSSSSGNEQFF
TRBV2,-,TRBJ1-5,CASVGTAQAGPQHF
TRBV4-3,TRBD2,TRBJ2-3,CASSQDWGGVTDTQYF
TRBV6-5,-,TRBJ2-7,CASSSLRGSSYEQYF
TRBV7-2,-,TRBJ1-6,CASSPPGMSPLHF
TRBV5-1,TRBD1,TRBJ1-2,CASSVGDRSIKAGTF
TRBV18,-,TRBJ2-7,CASSPDGSYEQYF
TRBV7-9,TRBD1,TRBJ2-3,CASSLATGAKDTQYF
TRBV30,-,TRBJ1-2,CAWNPGDEYGYTF
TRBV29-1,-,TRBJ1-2,CSVWGGGYGYTF
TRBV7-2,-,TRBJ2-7,CASSLGAGASVEQYF
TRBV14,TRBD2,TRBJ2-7,CASSQLGRGEQYF
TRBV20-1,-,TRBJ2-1,CSAIRTQNNEQFF
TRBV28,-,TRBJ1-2,CASSAAPGQPGYTF
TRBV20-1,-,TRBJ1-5,CSAGQGNSNQPQHF
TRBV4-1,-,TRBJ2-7,CASSQGQASSYEQYF
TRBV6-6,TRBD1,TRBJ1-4,CASSRRQGGATNEKLFF